Listed here are 23 T cell receptor beta chains from one sample, sequenced in a study of blood T cells in healthy people across ages. With a J-beta primer mix and a sample-barcoded 5' primer, a second PCR ran 7 to 11 cycles. TCRdb reanalysed the 5' RACE reads using MiXCR and keeps one entry per CDR3 protein. This sample has 650,000 to 1,000,000 distinct CDR3 sequences, with around 34% found just once. The sequenced material came from blood. These receptors originate from a man aged 18 to 29 in good health.

V usage is TRBV28 and J usage is TRBJ2-2; D is perhaps TRBD1 (5 bases). V lost 5 bases and J 4 bases, leaving 8 bases between the germline ends. The germline V gene encodes CDR1 MDHEN and CDR2 SYDVKM. The CDR3 length is 13 residues. CDR3: CASSPDSTGELFF. The CDR3 DNA is TGTGCCAGCAGTCCCGACAGCACCGGGGAGCTGTTTTTT.

The CDR3 DNA sequence: TGTGCCAGCAGCCAGCCGGGACGGTCCTCTGGGGCCAACGTCCTGACTTTC. Its translation is CASSQPGRSSGANVLTF. The V and J genes are TRBV3-1 and TRBJ2-6; D is tentatively TRBD1 or TRBD2 (5 bases each). Germline CDR1 and CDR2: LGHDT and YNNKEL (reference sequence). The length of the CDR3 is 17 residues. Trimming stripped 3 bases from V and 0 bases from J, with 12 bases between.

This clonotype was detected many times. This chain links TRBV7-9 with TRBJ2-7; 7 bases are shared with TRBD2. Germline V gene data show CDR1 as SEHNR and CDR2 as FQNEAQ (reference sequence). J lost 7 bases, V lost 5 bases, and 8 bases had no gene match. This CDR3 has 13 amino acids. The chain's CDR3 is CASSPRLAWEQYF. The CDR3 DNA reads TGTGCCAGCAGCCCCCGACTAGCTTGGGAGCAGTACTTC.

Concerning this clonotype: It may be a read error: a sequence one base away is much more abundant. The rearrangement uses TRBV6-5 and TRBJ1-6; no clear D gene. The CDR3 length is 16 residues. Germline CDR1 and CDR2: MNHEY and SVGAGI. CDR3: CASSYSRPPRNSPPHF. The DNA for the CDR3 is TGTGCCAGCAGTTACTCGAGGCCGCCTCGGAATTCACCCCCCCACTTT.

This clonotype was seen ten or more times. DNA of the CDR3: TGTGCCAGCAGCTTAGTGGACGGGGCCGGGCAGTACTTC. Translated: CASSLVDGAGQYF. The chain combines TRBV13 with TRBJ2-5; the D call may be TRBD1 or TRBD2 (5 bases each). Trimming shortened V by 1 base and J by 11 bases, and 14 bases separated the two germline ends. Per the germline V gene, CDR1 is PRHDT and CDR2 is FYEKMQ (reference sequence). This CDR3 has 13 amino acids.

This rearrangement joins TRBV12-3 or TRBV12-4 to TRBJ2-7, with no clear D. V lost 4 bases and J 8 bases, leaving 15 bases between the germline ends. The CDR3 consists of 13 residues. This CDR3 is CASSSPANIKQYF. CDR3 DNA: TGTGCCAGCAGTTCCCCGGCGAATATCAAGCAGTACTTC.

The V gene is TRBV20-1, the J gene TRBJ2-1, with 12 bases identical to TRBD2. This CDR3 has 16 amino acids. V was pared by 5 bases and J by 8 bases, with 13 bases of the junction left unmatched. Germline V gives CDR1 DFQATT, CDR2 SNEGSKA (reference sequence). DNA for the CDR3: TGCAGTGCTCCACTACGCGGGACTAGCGGGTATTATGAGCAGTTCTTC. Translating it yields CSAPLRGTSGYYEQFF.

This clonotype was recorded a few times. The chain links TRBV12-3 or TRBV12-4 to TRBJ2-7; the match to TRBD1 covers 8 bases. CDR3 length equals 13 residues. The V and J ends lost 1 base and 9 bases, in that order; junction bases with no gene match: 5. The CDR3, as DNA: TGTGCCAGCAGTTTAGTTACCGGGACAGGGCAGTACTTC. It codes for CASSLVTGTGQYF.

Concerning this clonotype itself: This may be a read error: a much more frequent sequence differs by one nucleotide. The chain joins TRBV7-9 to TRBJ2-1; D gene unclear. Germline lookup yields CDR1 SEHNR and CDR2 FQNEAQ (reference sequence). The CDR3 has 15 amino acids. The CDR3 sequence is CASSLRVRGDNQQFF. CDR3 DNA sequence: TGTGCCAGCAGCTTACGGGTGAGAGGCGACAATCAGCAGTTCTTC.

V gene TRBV27 combines with J gene TRBJ2-7, with 7 bases fitting TRBD1. Germline V gene lookup returns CDR1 MNHEY and CDR2 SMNVEV (reference sequence). CDR3 length: 18 amino acids. With 5 bases clipped from V and 2 bases from J, the junction kept 18 bases outside the gene matches. The CDR3 loop is CASSTLTRRTGPTYEQYF. In nucleotides, the CDR3 is TGTGCCAGCAGTACCCTCACCCGGCGGACAGGTCCAACCTACGAGCAGTACTTC.

This chain joins TRBV27 and TRBJ1-5, with 9 nucleotides matching TRBD1. The CDR3 totals 15 residues. J was trimmed by 3 bases and V by 6 bases; bases with no gene match: 6. Germline CDR1 reads MNHEY; CDR2 reads SMNVEV (reference sequence). The CDR3 region has the DNA TGTGCCAGCAGGAGGACAGGGGATTTCAATCAGCCCCAGCATTTT. Translating it yields CASRRTGDFNQPQHF.

V and J are TRBV20-1 and TRBJ2-5, with 9 bases matching TRBD2. The CDR3 runs 18 residues. Germline V CDR1 and CDR2: DFQATT, SNEGSKA (reference sequence). V trimming: 0 bases; J trimming: 5 bases; junction bases outside the gene matches: 16. The CDR3 DNA reads as TGCAGTGCTAGAGATAGGGTTGGGGCTAGCGGGGCCCTGGAGACCCAGTACTTC. Amino acid sequence: CSARDRVGASGALETQYF.

There are a few counts of this clonotype. The chain is built from TRBV20-1 and TRBJ2-5, with D uncertain. Trimming removed 0 bases from V and 4 bases from J, with 3 bases in between. This CDR3 is built from 11 residues. CDR1 is DFQATT, CDR2 SNEGSKA, per germline (reference sequence). The CDR3 is CSARDIETQYF. CDR3 bases: TGCAGTGCTAGAGATATAGAGACCCAGTACTTC.

The chain combines TRBV20-1 with TRBJ1-2; no firm D call. The germline V gene has CDR1 DFQATT and CDR2 SNEGSKA (reference sequence). V was clipped by 1 base and J by 8 bases, with 17 bases between them. CDR3 length equals 14 residues. The CDR3: CSARAAVPLWGYTF. CDR3 sequence (DNA): TGCAGTGCTAGAGCAGCAGTACCCCTTTGGGGCTACACCTTC.

V gene TRBV6-2 or TRBV6-3 combines with J gene TRBJ2-5; 9 bases match TRBD1. Trimming at V came to 6 bases and at J to 5 bases, leaving 10 bases not matched to a gene. CDR3 size: 15 residues. Germline lookup yields CDR1 MNHEY and CDR2 SVGEGT. The CDR3 region has the DNA TGTGCCAGCAGGATTTACAGGGGGCTAGGGGAGACCCAGTACTTC. It specifies CASRIYRGLGETQYF.

In its sample, this clonotype was seen many times. J is TRBJ2-3 and V is TRBV28, with TRBD2 matching over 10 bases. J gave up 6 bases and V 6 bases, and 3 bases lay outside the gene matches. The CDR3 covers 13 residues. Germline V gene lookup returns CDR1 MDHEN and CDR2 SYDVKM. CDR3 amino acids: CASRLAGVDTQYF. CDR3 bases: TGTGCCAGCAGGCTAGCGGGGGTGGATACGCAGTATTTT.

The chain couples TRBV12-3 or TRBV12-4 to TRBJ1-5; possibly TRBD1 for D (5 bases). This CDR3 is built from 14 residues. V gave up 1 base and J gave up 4 bases, with 8 bases separating them. The CDR3 DNA follows: TGTGCCAGCAGTTTAGGGACAAAAAATCAGCCCCAGCATTTT. Translated, it gives CASSLGTKNQPQHF.

The chain uses TRBV6-4 and TRBJ2-1; possibly TRBD1 for D (7 bases). The CDR3 is 13 residues long. V was shortened by 10 bases and J by 6 bases, with 16 bases between the two germline ends. Germline values: CDR1 MRHNA, CDR2 SNTAGT. CDR3 bases: TGTGCCACCTCCCAGGGGGGTGGCAATGAGCAGTTCTTC. Its protein is CATSQGGGNEQFF.

The J gene is TRBJ2-1, the V gene TRBV30, with D perhaps matching TRBD2 (5 bases). Per the germline V gene, CDR1 is GTSNPN and CDR2 is SVGIG (reference sequence). This CDR3 spans 11 amino acids. V lost 0 bases, J lost 10 bases, and 7 bases lay in between. The CDR3 reads CAWSVRGEQFF. The CDR3 DNA is TGTGCCTGGAGTGTCCGCGGGGAGCAGTTCTTC.

This clonotype was seen only a few times. The chain combines TRBV30 with TRBJ1-2; no clear D gene. The CDR3 runs 12 residues. CDR1 and CDR2 from the germline V gene are GTSNPN and SVGIG (reference sequence). The V and J ends lost 3 bases and 8 bases respectively, with 13 bases between them. Here the CDR3 reads CAWSAGSAGYTF. The DNA for the CDR3 is TGTGCCTGGAGCGCCGGATCCGCAGGCTACACCTTC.

This clonotype has more than one count but fewer than ten. The chain is built from TRBV9 and TRBJ2-1; the match to TRBD2 covers 11 bases. The CDR3 is made up of 19 amino acids. Per the germline V gene, CDR1 is SGDLS and CDR2 is YYNGEE. V lost 1 base to trimming and J lost 0 bases; unmatched junction nucleotides: 9. CDR3 DNA sequence: TGTGCCAGCAGCGTAATGGCTAGCGGGGGGCCGAGCTCCTACAATGAGCAGTTCTTC. Protein sequence: CASSVMASGGPSSYNEQFF.

The chain employs TRBV4-1 and TRBJ2-1; 13 bases align to TRBD2. The CDR3 consists of 19 residues. From germline, CDR1 is MGHRA and CDR2 YSYEKL. After removal of 0 bases from V and 7 bases from J, the junction contained 12 bases not matched to a gene. The CDR3 DNA reads as TGCGCCAGCAGCCAAGAGATACTTACTAGCGGGGGGGTGAGGAATGAGCAGTTCTTC. Encoded protein: CASSQEILTSGGVRNEQFF.

The chain is built from TRBV7-2 and TRBJ2-1; 7 bases fit TRBD2. CDR1 is SGHTA and CDR2 is FQGNSA in the germline V gene. This CDR3 spans 12 amino acids. J was trimmed by 13 bases and V by 4 bases; bases with no gene match: 7. The CDR3 loop is CASSWSRETQFF. The CDR3 DNA is TGTGCCAGCAGCTGGTCGCGGGAGACCCAGTTCTTC. Supplemented by reference TRBV7-2 and TRBJ2-1, the full variable domain reads GAGVSQSPSNKVTEKGKDVELRCDPISGHTALYWYRQSLGQGLEFLIYFQGNSAPDKSGLPSDRFSAERTGGSVSTLTIQRTQQEDSAVYLCASSWSRETQFFGPGTRLTVL.